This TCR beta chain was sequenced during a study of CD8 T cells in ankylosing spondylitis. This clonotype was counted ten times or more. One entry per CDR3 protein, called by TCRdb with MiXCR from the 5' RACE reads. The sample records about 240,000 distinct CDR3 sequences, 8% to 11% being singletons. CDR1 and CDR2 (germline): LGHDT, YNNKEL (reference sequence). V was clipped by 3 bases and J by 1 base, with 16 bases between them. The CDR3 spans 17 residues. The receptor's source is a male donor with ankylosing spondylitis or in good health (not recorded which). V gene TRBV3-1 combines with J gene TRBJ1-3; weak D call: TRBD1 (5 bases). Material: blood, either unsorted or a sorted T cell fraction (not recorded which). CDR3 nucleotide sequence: TGTGCCAGCAGCCAGGGGGAATATAGTGTATCTGGAAACACCATATATTTT. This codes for CASSQGEYSVSGNTIYF.